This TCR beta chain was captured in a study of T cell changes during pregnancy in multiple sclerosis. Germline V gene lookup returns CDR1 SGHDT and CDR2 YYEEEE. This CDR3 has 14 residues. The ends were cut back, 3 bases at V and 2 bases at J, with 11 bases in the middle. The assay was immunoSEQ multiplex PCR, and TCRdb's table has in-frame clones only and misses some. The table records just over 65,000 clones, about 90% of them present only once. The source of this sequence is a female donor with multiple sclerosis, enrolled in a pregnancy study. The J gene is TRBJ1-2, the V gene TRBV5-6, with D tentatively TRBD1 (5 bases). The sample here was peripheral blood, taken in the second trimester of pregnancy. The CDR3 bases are TGTGCCAGCAGCTCGGATCAGGGAAACTATGGCTACACCTTC. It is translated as CASSSDQGNYGYTF.